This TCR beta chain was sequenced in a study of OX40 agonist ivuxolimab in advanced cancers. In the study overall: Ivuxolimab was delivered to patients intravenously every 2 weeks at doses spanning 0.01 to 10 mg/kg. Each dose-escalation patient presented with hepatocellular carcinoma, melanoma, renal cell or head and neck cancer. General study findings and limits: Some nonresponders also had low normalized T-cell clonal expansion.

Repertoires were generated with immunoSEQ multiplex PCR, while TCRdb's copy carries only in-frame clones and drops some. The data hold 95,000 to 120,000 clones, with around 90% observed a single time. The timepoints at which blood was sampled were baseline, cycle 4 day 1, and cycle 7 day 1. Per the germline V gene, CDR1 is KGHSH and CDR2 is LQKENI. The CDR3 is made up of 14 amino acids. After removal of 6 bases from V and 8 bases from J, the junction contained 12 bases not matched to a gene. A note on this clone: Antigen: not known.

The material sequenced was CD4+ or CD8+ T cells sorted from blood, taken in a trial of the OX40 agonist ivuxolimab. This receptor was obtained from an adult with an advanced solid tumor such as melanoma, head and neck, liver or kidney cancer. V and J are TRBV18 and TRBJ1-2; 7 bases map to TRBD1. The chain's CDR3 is CASSARQGSEGYTF. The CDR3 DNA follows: TGTGCCAGCTCCGCTCGACAGGGTAGTGAAGGCTACACCTTC.